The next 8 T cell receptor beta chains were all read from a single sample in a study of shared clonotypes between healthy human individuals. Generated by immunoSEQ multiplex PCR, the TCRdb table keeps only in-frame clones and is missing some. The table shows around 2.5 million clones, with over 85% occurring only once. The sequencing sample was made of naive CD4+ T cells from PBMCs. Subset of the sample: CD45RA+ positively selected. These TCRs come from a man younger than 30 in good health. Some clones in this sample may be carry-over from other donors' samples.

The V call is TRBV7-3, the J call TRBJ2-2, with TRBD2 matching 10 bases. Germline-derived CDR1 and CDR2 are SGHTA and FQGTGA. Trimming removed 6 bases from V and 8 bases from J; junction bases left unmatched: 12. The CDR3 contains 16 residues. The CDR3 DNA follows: TGTGCCAGCAGAACTCTCGGGTCTAGCGGGGGAGGGGAGCTGTTTTTT. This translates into CASRTLGSSGGGELFF.

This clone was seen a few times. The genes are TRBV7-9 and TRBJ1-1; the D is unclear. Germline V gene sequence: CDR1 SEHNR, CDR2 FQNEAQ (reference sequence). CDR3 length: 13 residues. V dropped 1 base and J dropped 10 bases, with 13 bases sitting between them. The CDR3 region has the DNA TGTGCCAGCAGCTTAGGTTGGCAGGATCCAGCTTTCTTT. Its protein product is CASSLGWQDPAFF.

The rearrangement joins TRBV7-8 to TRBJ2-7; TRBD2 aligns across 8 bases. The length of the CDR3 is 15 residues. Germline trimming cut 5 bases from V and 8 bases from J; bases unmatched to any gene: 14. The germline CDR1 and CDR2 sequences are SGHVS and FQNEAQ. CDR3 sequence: CASSLIAGQSTQQYF. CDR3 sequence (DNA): TGTGCCAGCAGCCTAATAGCGGGGCAATCTACGCAGCAGTACTTC.

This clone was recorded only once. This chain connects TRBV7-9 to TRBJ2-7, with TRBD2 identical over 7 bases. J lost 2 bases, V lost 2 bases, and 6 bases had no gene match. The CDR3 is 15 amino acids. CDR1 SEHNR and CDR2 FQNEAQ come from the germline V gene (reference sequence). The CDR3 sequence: CASSLYTGGAYEQYF. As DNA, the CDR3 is TGTGCCAGCAGCTTATACACGGGAGGTGCCTACGAGCAGTACTTC.

The CDR3 DNA sequence: TGTGCCAGCTCACCCGAGGGGCTTTGGAACAATGAGCAGTTCTTC. It yields the protein CASSPEGLWNNEQFF. The chain recombines TRBV18 with TRBJ2-1; perhaps D is TRBD1 or TRBD2 (5 bases each). The CDR3 totals 15 residues. V was trimmed by 3 bases and J by 5 bases, leaving 14 bases between them. The germline V gene has CDR1 KGHSH and CDR2 LQKENI.

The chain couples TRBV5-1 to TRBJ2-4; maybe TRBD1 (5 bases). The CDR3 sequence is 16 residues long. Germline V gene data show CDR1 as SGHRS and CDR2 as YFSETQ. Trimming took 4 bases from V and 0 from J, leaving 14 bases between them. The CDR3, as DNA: TGCGCCAGCAGCCAGGGTTGGGGTGTAGCCAAAAACATTCAGTACTTC. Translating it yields CASSQGWGVAKNIQYF.

The CDR3: CASSGRSGGEKLFF. CDR3 bases: TGTGCCAGCAGTGGGCGTTCGGGGGGCGAAAAACTGTTTTTT. The genes are TRBV2 and TRBJ1-4; D is perhaps TRBD1 (6 bases). Germline V lookup: CDR1 SNHLY, CDR2 FYNNEI. Trimming stripped 4 bases from V and 8 bases from J, with 14 bases between. CDR3 length: 14 residues. Complete variable domain (other parts from reference TRBV2 and TRBJ1-4): EPEVTQTPSHQVTQMGQEVILRCVPISNHLYFYWYRQILGQKVEFLVSFYNNEISEKSEIFDDQFSVERPDGSNFTLKIRSTKLEDSAMYFCASSGRSGGEKLFFGSGTQLSVL.

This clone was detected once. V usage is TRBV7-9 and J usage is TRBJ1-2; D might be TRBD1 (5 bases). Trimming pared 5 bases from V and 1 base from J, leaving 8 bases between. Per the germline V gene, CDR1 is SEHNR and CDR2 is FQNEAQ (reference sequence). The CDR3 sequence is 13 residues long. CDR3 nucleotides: TGTGCCAGCAGCGCGACAGTTAACTATGGCTACACCTTC. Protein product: CASSATVNYGYTF.